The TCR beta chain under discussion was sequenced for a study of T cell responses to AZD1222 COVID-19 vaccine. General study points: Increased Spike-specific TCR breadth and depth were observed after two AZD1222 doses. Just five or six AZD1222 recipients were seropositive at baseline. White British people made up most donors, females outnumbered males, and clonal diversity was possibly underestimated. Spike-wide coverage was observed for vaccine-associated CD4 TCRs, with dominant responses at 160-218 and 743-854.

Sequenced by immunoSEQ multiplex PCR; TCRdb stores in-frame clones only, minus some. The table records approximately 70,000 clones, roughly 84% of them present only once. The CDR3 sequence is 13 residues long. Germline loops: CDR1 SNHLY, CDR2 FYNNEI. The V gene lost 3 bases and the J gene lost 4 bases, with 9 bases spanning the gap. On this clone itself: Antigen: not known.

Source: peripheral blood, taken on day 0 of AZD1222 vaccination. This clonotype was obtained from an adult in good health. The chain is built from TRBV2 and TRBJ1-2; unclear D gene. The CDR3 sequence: CASSETVIYGYTF. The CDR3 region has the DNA TGTGCCAGCAGTGAGACTGTTATCTATGGCTACACCTTC. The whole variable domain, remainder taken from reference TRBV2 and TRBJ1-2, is EPEVTQTPSHQVTQMGQEVILRCVPISNHLYFYWYRQILGQKVEFLVSFYNNEISEKSEIFDDQFSVERPDGSNFTLKIRSTKLEDSAMYFCASSETVIYGYTFGSGTRLTVV.